Below are 22 T cell receptor beta chains sequenced from a single sample in a study of blood T cell repertoires in COVID-19. TCRdb's copy holds only in-frame clones and misses some; the assay was immunoSEQ multiplex PCR. The table has 72,000 or so clones, around 85% seen once. What was sequenced was peripheral blood. Receptors were obtained from a woman aged 80 or over with active or convalescent COVID-19.

Only a few counts were recorded for this clone. The chain links TRBV2 to TRBJ1-1, with a weak D call TRBD1 (6 bases). Trimming cost V 6 bases and J 1 base, with 12 bases left between them. Per the germline V gene, CDR1 is SNHLY and CDR2 is FYNNEI. This CDR3 comprises 14 residues. This chain's CDR3 is CASSLTGQNTEAFF. The CDR3 coding sequence is TGTGCCAGCAGCCTAACGGGACAGAACACTGAAGCTTTCTTT.

V gene TRBV7-2 combines with J gene TRBJ1-5; possibly TRBD1 for D (6 bases). Looked up from germline, CDR1 is SGHTA and CDR2 is FQGNSA. CDR3 size: 15 residues. The V end was cut by 4 bases, the J end by 3 bases, with 13 bases between. CDR3 region: CASSSTTGTNQPQHF. The CDR3 nucleotides are TGTGCCAGCAGCTCAACCACAGGGACCAATCAGCCCCAGCATTTT.

The chain employs TRBV6-1 and TRBJ1-1; 8 nucleotides line up with TRBD1. Germline V CDR1 and CDR2: MNHNS, SASEGT. V was clipped by 5 bases and J by 2 bases; unmatched bases: 7. CDR3 length: 15 residues. The CDR3 spells CASSSDRVENTEAFF. CDR3 nucleotide sequence: TGTGCCAGCAGTTCGGACAGGGTAGAAAACACTGAAGCTTTCTTT.

The chain combines TRBV15 with TRBJ1-4, with 7 bases that match TRBD1. CDR3 length equals 15 residues. Per germline, CDR1 LNHNV and CDR2 YYDKDF (reference sequence). The J segment lost 8 bases and the V segment lost 0 bases, leaving 6 bases of the junction unmatched. DNA of the CDR3: TGTGCCACCAGCAGAGACAGGGGCAGGGGGGAAAAACTGTTTTTT. Residues: CATSRDRGRGEKLFF. Combining the CDR3 with reference TRBV15 and TRBJ1-4 gives the whole variable domain DAMVIQNPRYQVTQFGKPVTLSCSQTLNHNVMYWYQQKSSQAPKLLFHYYDKDFNNEADTPDNFQSRRPNTSFCFLDIRSPGLGDTAMYLCATSRDRGRGEKLFFGSGTQLSVL.

The chain has TRBV4-3 and TRBJ2-1; D might be TRBD2 (7 bases). Trimming cost V 4 bases and J 9 bases, with 19 bases left between them. The CDR3 is 15 amino acids. Germline V gene data show CDR1 as LGHNA and CDR2 as YSLEER. The CDR3 reads CASSPSGGRLSEQFF. The CDR3 DNA reads TGCGCCAGCAGCCCGTCGGGGGGCCGGCTTTCTGAGCAGTTCTTC.

The gene calls are TRBV4-2 and TRBJ2-2, with D hard to call. Germline-derived CDR1 and CDR2 are LGHNA and YNFKEQ. The length of the CDR3 is 13 residues. V lost 3 bases to trimming and J lost 4 bases, with 6 bases between them. The CDR3 region is CASSQQRTGELFF. The CDR3 DNA reads TGTGCCAGCAGCCAGCAGCGCACCGGGGAGCTGTTTTTT.

The J gene is TRBJ2-7, the V gene TRBV7-9, with a weak D call TRBD1 (6 bases). The CDR3 spans 13 residues. Germline assignment: CDR1 SEHNR and CDR2 FQNEAQ (reference sequence). V lost 1 base to trimming and J lost 9 bases, with 13 bases between them. CDR3: CASSLVGRGRQYF. The CDR3 nucleotides are TGTGCCAGCAGCTTAGTTGGCAGGGGTCGGCAGTACTTC.

The CDR3 DNA reads as TGCGCCAGCAGCCAATGGGACAACGAAAACTATGGCTACACCTTC. Translating it yields CASSQWDNENYGYTF. The chain employs TRBV4-1 and TRBJ1-2; tentatively, D is TRBD1 (6 bases). V lost 2 bases and J lost 2, with 12 bases in between. The CDR3 length is 15 residues. Germline CDR1 is MGHRA and CDR2 is YSYEKL.

This rearrangement joins TRBV7-2 to TRBJ2-1; 16 bases agree with TRBD2. The germline gives CDR1 SGHTA, CDR2 FQGNSA. The ends lost 0 bases at V and 7 bases at J; junction bases unmatched: 12. The CDR3 covers 20 residues. CDR3: CASSLAPGLAGGRLRNEQFF. As DNA, the CDR3 is TGTGCCAGCAGCTTAGCGCCGGGACTAGCGGGGGGGCGTCTAAGAAATGAGCAGTTCTTC.

This chain connects TRBV7-2 to TRBJ1-4; the match to TRBD1 covers 7 bases. V trimming: 4 bases; J trimming: 5 bases; junction bases outside the gene matches: 10. The CDR3 loop spans 16 amino acids. CDR1 SGHTA and CDR2 FQGNSA come from the germline V gene. CDR3 loop: CASSSSPGQRNEKLFF. The CDR3 DNA follows: TGTGCCAGCAGCTCCTCCCCGGGACAGAGAAATGAAAAACTGTTTTTT.

The CDR3: CASSSAQGYSNQPQHF. CDR3 nucleotides: TGTGCCAGCAGCTCAGCGCAGGGGTATAGCAATCAGCCCCAGCATTTT. The chain joins TRBV7-8 to TRBJ1-5; D is possibly TRBD1 (6 bases). CDR3 length: 16 amino acids. The germline V and J ends were trimmed by 4 bases and 0 bases, with 13 bases remaining between them. CDR1 is SGHVS, CDR2 FQNEAQ, per germline. Drawing the rest from reference TRBV7-8 and TRBJ1-5, the complete variable domain is GAGVSQSPRYKVAKRGQDVALRCDPISGHVSLFWYQQALGQGPEFLTYFQNEAQLDKSGLPSDRFFAERPEGSVSTLKIQRTQQEDSAVYLCASSSAQGYSNQPQHFGDGTRLSIL.

This clone was detected only once. This rearrangement joins TRBV25-1 to TRBJ2-7; possibly TRBD1 for D (6 bases). The germline V gene has CDR1 MGHDK and CDR2 SYGVNS. V lost 9 bases and J lost 3, with 18 bases in between. The CDR3 is 14 amino acids. DNA of the CDR3: TGTGCCAGGTTGCCAGGGGAATTTTTCTACGAGCAGTACTTC. This codes for CARLPGEFFYEQYF.

The chain links TRBV19 to TRBJ1-2; D might be TRBD1 (6 bases). The V gene lost 6 bases and the J gene lost 4 bases, with 15 bases spanning the gap. The CDR3 covers 14 residues. CDR1 LNHDA and CDR2 SQIVND come from the germline V gene (reference sequence). Written as DNA, the CDR3 is TGTGCCAGTAGGACGACAGGTCGGGGCTATGGCTACACCTTC. Encoded protein: CASRTTGRGYGYTF.

This clone was seen more than once but under ten times. The rearrangement joins TRBV19 to TRBJ1-5, with 9 bases aligning to TRBD1. The CDR3 consists of 16 residues. V lost 6 bases and J lost 4; bases outside the gene matches: 10. CDR1 is LNHDA and CDR2 is SQIVND in the germline V gene (reference sequence). CDR3 sequence reads: CASSPTDRGRNQPQHF. For the CDR3, the DNA is TGTGCCAGTAGCCCGACGGACAGGGGACGTAATCAGCCCCAGCATTTT. The whole variable domain, remainder taken from reference TRBV19 and TRBJ1-5, is DGGITQSPKYLFRKEGQNVTLSCEQNLNHDAMYWYRQDPGQGLRLIYYSQIVNDFQKGDIAEGYSVSREKKESFPLTVTSAQKNPTAFYLCASSPTDRGRNQPQHFGDGTRLSIL.

CDR3 sequence: CASIPSGTGSEKLFF. In DNA, the CDR3 is TGTGCCAGCATCCCTTCCGGGACAGGGTCCGAAAAACTGTTTTTT. The chain links TRBV28 to TRBJ1-4; TRBD1 matches at 9 bases. CDR3 size: 15 residues. Germline V CDR1 and CDR2: MDHEN, SYDVKM. Losses at the gene ends were 7 bases for V and 8 bases for J; bases not matched to a gene: 11.

This clone was seen a few times. The J gene is TRBJ1-3, the V gene TRBV11-3; D possibly corresponds to TRBD1 (6 bases). This CDR3 has 14 residues. Germline V gives CDR1 SGHNT, CDR2 YENEEA. Trimming cost V 3 bases and J 0 bases, with 6 bases left between them. CDR3 nucleotide sequence: TGTGCCAGCAGCTTGGACAGCTCTGGAAACACCATATATTTT. It encodes CASSLDSSGNTIYF.

The gene calls are TRBV9 and TRBJ2-5; D uncertain. CDR3 size: 13 residues. The germline V gene encodes CDR1 SGDLS and CDR2 YYNGEE. Deletions cut 4 bases from V and 1 base from J, with 8 bases between. The chain's CDR3 is CASSTLPQETQYF. The CDR3 bases are TGTGCCAGCAGCACACTACCCCAAGAGACCCAGTACTTC. Drawing the rest from reference TRBV9 and TRBJ2-5, the complete variable domain is DSGVTQTPKHLITATGQRVTLRCSPRSGDLSVYWYQQSLDQGLQFLIQYYNGEERAKGNILERFSAQQFPDLHSELNLSSLELGDSALYFCASSTLPQETQYFGPGTRLLVL.

V gene TRBV28 combines with J gene TRBJ1-1; D perhaps matches TRBD1 (5 bases). Looked up from germline, CDR1 is MDHEN and CDR2 is SYDVKM. The CDR3 sequence is 13 residues long. Trimming cost V 6 bases and J 5 bases, with 13 bases left between them. The CDR3 loop reads CASRPGGGTEAFF. The CDR3 coding sequence is TGTGCCAGCAGGCCCGGGGGGGGAACTGAAGCTTTCTTT.

V is TRBV6-5 and J is TRBJ2-3; D unresolved. Trimming shortened V by 7 bases and J by 2 bases, and 10 bases separated the two germline ends. The CDR3 sequence is 13 residues long. Germline CDR1 and CDR2: MNHEY and SVGAGI. Written as DNA, the CDR3 is TGTGCCAGCAACTTGGTTCTCACAGATACGCAGTATTTT. Amino acid sequence: CASNLVLTDTQYF.

This chain connects TRBV27 to TRBJ1-1; D not certain. Trimming took off 7 bases at V and 0 bases at J, with 12 bases between the two ends. Germline V gene data show CDR1 as MNHEY and CDR2 as SMNVEV (reference sequence). This CDR3 contains 14 residues. CDR3 DNA: TGTGCCAGCACGGCAGGCCGAATGAACACTGAAGCTTTCTTT. Translated: CASTAGRMNTEAFF.

The rearrangement uses TRBV7-2 and TRBJ2-3; TRBD1 is a possible D gene (6 bases). CDR1 SGHTA and CDR2 FQGNSA come from the germline V gene. CDR3 length: 14 residues. V dropped 1 base and J dropped 1 base, with 6 bases sitting between them. The CDR3 loop is CASSLEGGTDTQYF. The CDR3 bases are TGTGCCAGCAGCTTAGAGGGGGGCACAGATACGCAGTATTTT.

This chain connects TRBV5-1 to TRBJ2-1, with 10 bases matching TRBD1. Looked up from germline, CDR1 is SGHRS and CDR2 is YFSETQ. The CDR3 spans 15 residues. The trim removed 2 bases at V and 4 bases at J, leaving 3 bases unmatched. This CDR3 is CASSLMGQGYNEQFF. The DNA of the CDR3 is TGCGCCAGCAGCTTAATGGGACAGGGGTACAATGAGCAGTTCTTC.